Each of the 17 T cell receptor beta chains below was sequenced from the same sample in a study of metastatic and nonmetastatic thyroid tumors. TCRdb re-called clones via MiXCR from the PCR reads. The sample includes 37,000 or so clones, about a sixth of them seen just once. Among the patients, none had received any treatment before thyroid surgery. Sequencing used blood. The receptors come from a female donor with papillary thyroid cancer or a benign thyroid nodule (not recorded which). Some clones in this sample may be carry-over from other donors' samples.

A few counts support this clone. A much larger clone differs by one base, so this may be a read error. The same CDR3 also results from other DNA sequences found in this sample. This chain joins TRBV29-1 and TRBJ2-3, with D uncertain. Between the trimmed V and J ends, which lost 6 bases and 5 bases, there was a span of 18 bases. The CDR3 length is 14 residues. Germline CDR1 is SQVTM and CDR2 is ANQGSEA. This CDR3 reads CSVVPVNTGDTQYF. The CDR3 DNA follows: TGCAGCGTGGTACCTGTAAACACGGGAGATACGCAGTATTTT.

V is TRBV5-1 and J is TRBJ1-2, with 7 bases that match TRBD1. In germline, CDR1 is SGHRS, CDR2 YFSETQ. V trimming: 0 bases; J trimming: 6 bases; junction bases outside the gene matches: 8. CDR3 size: 15 residues. The CDR3 DNA sequence: TGCGCCAGCAGCTTGGCGGGACAGTGTGGGCATGGCTACACCTTC. This encodes CASSLAGQCGHGYTF.

This clone was found many times. This may arise from a read error, as a much more abundant clone is one base away. This sequence joins TRBV6-1 and TRBJ2-1, with TRBD2 identical over 8 bases. Germline assignment: CDR1 MNHNS and CDR2 SASEGT. V gave up 4 bases and J gave up 9 bases; unmatched junction bases: 14. This CDR3 is built from 16 residues. The CDR3 here is CASSATTGGRLSEQFF. The DNA for the CDR3 is TGTGCCAGCAGTGCAACGACTGGCGGGAGGTTGAGTGAGCAGTTCTTC.

This clone was seen at least ten times. The chain combines TRBV20-1 with TRBJ1-1, with D hard to call. With 0 bases removed from V and 0 bases from J, the gap between germline ends came to 11 bases. The CDR3 runs 15 residues. CDR1 DFQATT and CDR2 SNEGSKA come from the germline V gene (reference sequence). The CDR3 reads CSARDHWDLNTEAFF. CDR3 nucleotides: TGCAGTGCTAGAGATCATTGGGATTTGAACACTGAAGCTTTCTTT.

This clone was seen many times. The sample carries other DNA sequences with the same CDR3. The chain couples TRBV30 to TRBJ2-6; tentatively, D is TRBD1 (5 bases). Trimming left V 4 bases short and J 0 bases short, with 10 bases between. The CDR3 contains 15 residues. CDR1 is GTSNPN and CDR2 is SVGIG in the germline V gene (reference sequence). CDR3 in amino acids: CAWMGPSSGANVLTF. For the CDR3, the DNA is TGTGCCTGGATGGGGCCTAGCTCTGGGGCCAACGTCCTGACTTTC.

This clone is labeled as medium-sized (0.01 to 0.1%). The J gene is TRBJ1-3, the V gene TRBV6-5; 7 bases agree with TRBD1. This CDR3 contains 17 residues. CDR1 is MNHEY, CDR2 SVGAGI, per germline. V lost 1 base, J lost 3 bases, and 9 bases stayed unmatched. The CDR3 loop reads CASSYFKQGTGGNTIYF. The CDR3 DNA follows: TGTGCCAGCAGTTACTTCAAACAGGGGACGGGTGGAAACACCATATATTTT.

The sample holds many counts of this clone. The CDR3 coding sequence is TGTGCCAGCAGCCGTACTAGCGGGAGTACAGATACGCAGTATTTT. Translation: CASSRTSGSTDTQYF. The chain combines TRBV14 with TRBJ2-3; 11 bases map to TRBD2. Per the germline V gene, CDR1 is SGHDN and CDR2 is FVKESK. Trimming took 4 bases from V and 3 from J; bases not matched to a gene: 3. The CDR3 extends over 15 amino acids. The full variable domain, in which reference TRBV14 and TRBJ2-3 provide the parts outside the CDR3, is EAGVTQFPSHSVIEKGQTVTLRCDPISGHDNLYWYRRVMGKEIKFLLHFVKESKQDESGMPNNRFLAERTGGTYSTLKVQPAELEDSGVYFCASSRTSGSTDTQYFGPGTRLTVL.

This clone occurred many times. The chain uses TRBV20-1 and TRBJ1-1; 10 nucleotides align to TRBD1. V trimming: 4 bases; J trimming: 5 bases; junction bases outside the gene matches: 16. The CDR3 extends over 17 amino acids. Germline V CDR1 and CDR2: DFQATT, SNEGSKA (reference sequence). CDR3 sequence (DNA): TGCAGTGCTACCGATCGACAGGGGGCGACGGTTGTTACTGAAGCTTTCTTT. It is translated as CSATDRQGATVVTEAFF.

With regard to this clone: This may come from a read error, since a much larger clone is one base off. The chain recombines TRBV9 with TRBJ1-1; tentative D call: TRBD1 (5 bases). V was shortened by 6 bases and J by 4 bases, with 19 bases between the two germline ends. CDR3 length: 15 residues. From germline, CDR1 is SGDLS and CDR2 YYNGEE. The CDR3 spells CASTPTRAWSTEAFF. The CDR3 DNA is TGTGCCAGCACGCCAACCAGGGCTTGGTCCACTGAAGCTTTCTTT.

This clone appeared many times. The CDR3 is CASSPPGTSGKHTQYF. The CDR3 nucleotides are TGTGCCAGCAGTCCGCCCGGGACTAGCGGGAAACATACGCAGTATTTT. The chain combines TRBV27 with TRBJ2-3, with 13 bases that match TRBD2. CDR1 MNHEY and CDR2 SMNVEV come from the germline V gene (reference sequence). The CDR3 runs to 16 residues. V shed 5 bases, J shed 7 bases, and the junction held 9 bases outside the gene matches.

This clone was seen ten or more times. This sequence joins TRBV28 and TRBJ2-4, with 8 bases that match TRBD1. The CDR3 sequence is 13 residues long. With 1 base clipped from V and 10 bases from J, the junction kept 3 bases outside the gene matches. CDR1 and CDR2 (germline): MDHEN, SYDVKM. This CDR3 is CASSLFRGRIQYF. For the CDR3, the DNA is TGTGCCAGCAGTTTATTCAGGGGGCGGATTCAGTACTTC.

This clone was counted many times. The gene calls are TRBV14 and TRBJ1-2, with a possible D match to TRBD1 (5 bases). Germline V CDR1 and CDR2: SGHDN, FVKESK. Trimming pared 3 bases from V and 7 bases from J, leaving 9 bases between. The CDR3 is made up of 12 amino acids. CDR3 nucleotide sequence: TGTGCCAGCAGCCAGCAGGGACTTGGCTACACCTTC. Protein product: CASSQQGLGYTF.

As concerns this clone: Since the CDR3 does not end with the conserved phenylalanine or tryptophan, this likely comes from a read error. The chain combines TRBV20-1 with TRBJ1-6; a weak D match, TRBD1 (6 bases). The CDR3 contains 15 residues. The ends were cut back, 6 bases at V and 3 bases at J, with 15 bases in the middle. Germline assignment: CDR1 DFQATT and CDR2 SNEGSKA (reference sequence). The CDR3 nucleotides are TGCAGTGCGGTGGGACATGGGGGCTATAATTCACCCCTCCACTCT. It specifies CSAVGHGGYNSPLHS.

This sequence joins TRBV12-3 or TRBV12-4 and TRBJ2-1, with D possibly being TRBD2 (7 bases). The ends were cut back, 7 bases at V and 8 bases at J, with 21 bases in the middle. The CDR3 runs 15 residues. Written as DNA, the CDR3 is TGTGCCAGCACCCCTGGGGGGCGGGGGAACTATGAGCAGTTCTTC. Its translation is CASTPGGRGNYEQFF.

This clone was detected many times. A read error may produce the germline difference seen at one junction end. The CDR3 sequence: CAGSYPKTSSPSYNEQFF. CDR3 coding DNA: TGTGCCGGCAGTTACCCGAAGACTAGCAGTCCCTCCTACAATGAGCAGTTCTTC. The rearrangement uses TRBV6-6 and TRBJ2-1; 7 bases are shared with TRBD2. The CDR3 spans 18 residues. The V gene's germline CDR1 is MNHNY and CDR2 SVGAGI (reference sequence).

This clone showed up many times. CDR3 residues: CASSLVFVRTGNTDTQYF. DNA for the CDR3: TGTGCCAGCAGCTTGGTCTTTGTCAGGACAGGGAACACAGATACGCAGTATTTT. V gene TRBV7-2 combines with J gene TRBJ2-3, with 8 bases lining up with TRBD1. Losses at the gene ends were 3 bases for V and 2 bases for J; bases not matched to a gene: 13. This CDR3 region has 18 residues. Germline CDR1 is SGHTA and CDR2 is FQGNSA.

This clone was observed many times. V is TRBV7-9 and J is TRBJ2-3; 7 nucleotides line up with TRBD2. V was clipped by 5 bases and J by 6 bases; unmatched bases: 8. Germline values: CDR1 SEHNR, CDR2 FQNEAQ (reference sequence). The CDR3 covers 14 residues. The CDR3 DNA reads TGTGCCAGCAGCGAAAGCGGGACGGCGGATACGCAGTATTTT. Translation: CASSESGTADTQYF. The complete variable domain, with remaining parts taken from reference TRBV7-9 and TRBJ2-3, reads DTGVSQNPRHKITKRGQNVTFRCDPISEHNRLYWYRQTLGQGPEFLTYFQNEAQLEKSRLLSDRFSAERPKGSFSTLEIQRTEQGDSAMYLCASSESGTADTQYFGPGTRLTVL.